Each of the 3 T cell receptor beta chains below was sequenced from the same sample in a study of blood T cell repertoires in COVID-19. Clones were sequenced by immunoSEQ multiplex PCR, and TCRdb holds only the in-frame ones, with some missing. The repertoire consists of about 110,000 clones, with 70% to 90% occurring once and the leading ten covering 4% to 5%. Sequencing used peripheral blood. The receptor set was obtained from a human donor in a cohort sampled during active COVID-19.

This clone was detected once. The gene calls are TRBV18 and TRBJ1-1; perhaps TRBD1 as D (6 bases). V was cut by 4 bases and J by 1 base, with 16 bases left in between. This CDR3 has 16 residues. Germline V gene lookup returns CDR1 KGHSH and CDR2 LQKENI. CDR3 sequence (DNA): TGTGCCAGCTCACTCCGACAACAGGGCTCGAACACTGAAGCTTTCTTT. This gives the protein CASSLRQQGSNTEAFF.

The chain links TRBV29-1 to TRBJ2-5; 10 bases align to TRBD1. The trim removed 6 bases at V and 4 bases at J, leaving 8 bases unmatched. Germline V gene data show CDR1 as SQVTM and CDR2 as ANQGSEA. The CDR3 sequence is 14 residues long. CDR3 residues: CSVGRQGARETQYF. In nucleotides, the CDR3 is TGCAGCGTGGGGAGACAGGGGGCACGAGAGACCCAGTACTTC.

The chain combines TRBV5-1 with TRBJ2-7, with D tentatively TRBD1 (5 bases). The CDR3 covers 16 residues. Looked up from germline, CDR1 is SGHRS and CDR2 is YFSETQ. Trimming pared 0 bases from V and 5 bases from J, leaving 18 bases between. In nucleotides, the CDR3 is TGCGCCAGCAGCTTGGGCACAGGACCCCGGGTTGACGAGCAGTACTTC. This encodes CASSLGTGPRVDEQYF. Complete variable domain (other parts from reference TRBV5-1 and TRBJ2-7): KAGVTQTPRYLIKTRGQQVTLSCSPISGHRSVSWYQQTPGQGLQFLFEYFSETQRNKGNFPGRFSGRQFSNSRSEMNVSTLELGDSALYLCASSLGTGPRVDEQYFGPGTRLTVT.